Each of the 30 T cell receptor beta chains below was sequenced from the same sample in a study of blood T cell repertoires in COVID-19. TCRdb's table, derived via immunoSEQ multiplex PCR, lists solely in-frame clones and lacks some. The sample lists 150,000 or so clones; less than 90% were seen once. Specimen: PBMCs or T cells enriched from blood (not recorded which). The receptors were sampled from a woman in her forties or fifties who had recovered from COVID-19.

The CDR3, as DNA: TGCGCCAGCAGCTTGACAACTAGCGGGAGTCTACAAGAGACCCAGTACTTC. Its translation: CASSLTTSGSLQETQYF. The chain employs TRBV5-1 and TRBJ2-5; TRBD2 aligns across 11 bases. CDR3 length equals 17 residues. The J segment lost 2 bases and the V segment lost 1 base, leaving 7 bases of the junction unmatched. CDR1 and CDR2 (germline): SGHRS, YFSETQ.

V gene TRBV3-1 (or the pseudogene TRBV3-2) combines with J gene TRBJ1-5; maybe TRBD1 (5 bases). CDR3 size: 15 residues. Trimming pared 1 base from V and 0 bases from J, leaving 7 bases between. Germline lookup yields CDR1 LGHDT and CDR2 YNNKEL (reference sequence). In DNA form, the CDR3 reads TGTGCCAGCAGCCAAGGGACATATAGCAATCAGCCCCAGCATTTT. Protein: CASSQGTYSNQPQHF.

The rearrangement uses TRBV4-3 and TRBJ1-4, with unresolved D. V gave up 0 bases and J gave up 4 bases, with 15 bases separating them. This CDR3 comprises 17 residues. Looked up from germline, CDR1 is LGHNA and CDR2 is YSLEER. Here the CDR3 DNA reads TGCGCCAGCAGCCAAGATCGGGTCCTATTTAATAATGAAAAACTGTTTTTT. As protein: CASSQDRVLFNNEKLFF.

The chain couples TRBV30 to TRBJ1-4; the D gene is possibly TRBD1 (6 bases). The CDR3 consists of 15 residues. Germline assignment: CDR1 GTSNPN and CDR2 SVGIG (reference sequence). Trimming took off 8 bases at V and 7 bases at J, with 23 bases between the two ends. This chain's CDR3 is CALTGKGLGAEKLFF. CDR3 bases: TGTGCCCTCACAGGGAAGGGGTTGGGGGCTGAAAAACTGTTTTTT.

V and J are TRBV2 and TRBJ2-1, with 11 bases matching TRBD2. V lost 4 bases to trimming and J lost 1 base; unmatched junction nucleotides: 6. Germline V gene sequence: CDR1 SNHLY, CDR2 FYNNEI. CDR3 size: 17 residues. The CDR3 here is CASSGGLAGRSYNEQFF. CDR3 DNA: TGTGCCAGCAGTGGCGGACTAGCGGGTCGGTCCTACAATGAGCAGTTCTTC. The full variable domain, its missing parts supplied by reference TRBV2 and TRBJ2-1, is EPEVTQTPSHQVTQMGQEVILRCVPISNHLYFYWYRQILGQKVEFLVSFYNNEISEKSEIFDDQFSVERPDGSNFTLKIRSTKLEDSAMYFCASSGGLAGRSYNEQFFGPGTRLTVL.

This clone was detected only once. The chain joins TRBV15 to TRBJ2-6, with TRBD1 as a possible D gene (6 bases). V was cut by 0 bases and J by 2 bases, with 8 bases left in between. Germline V gene lookup returns CDR1 LNHNV and CDR2 YYDKDF (reference sequence). CDR3 length equals 16 residues. The CDR3 DNA reads as TGTGCCACCAGCAGAGATGGGGGCGCTGGGGCCAACGTCCTGACTTTC. This encodes CATSRDGGAGANVLTF.

This clone was recorded a few times. The chain employs TRBV5-4 and TRBJ2-1; 8 bases fit TRBD1. This CDR3 is 15 amino acids long. The V gene end was trimmed by 2 bases and the J gene end by 7 bases; junction bases not matched to a gene: 8. CDR1 SGHNT and CDR2 YYREEE come from the germline V gene (reference sequence). The CDR3 DNA reads as TGTGCCAGCAGCTTCCGGCAGGGGGCTAAAAATGAGCAGTTCTTC. Its protein product is CASSFRQGAKNEQFF.

The genes are TRBV6-1 and TRBJ2-2; TRBD1 matches 10 bases. In germline, CDR1 is MNHNS, CDR2 SASEGT. J lost 5 bases, V lost 5 bases, and 5 bases had no gene match. The CDR3 totals 15 residues. The DNA for the CDR3 is TGTGCCAGCAGTTCGACAGGGGGCATGACCGGGGAGCTGTTTTTT. Its protein product is CASSSTGGMTGELFF.

The chain links TRBV19 to TRBJ1-5; 7 bases map to TRBD1. CDR1 and CDR2 (germline): LNHDA, SQIVND (reference sequence). The V segment lost 5 bases and the J segment 6 bases; nucleotides outside the gene matches: 10. CDR3 length: 15 residues. The CDR3 nucleotides read TGTGCCAGTAGTGTGGGTCGACAGGGTCGTCAGCCCCAGCATTTT. This sequence encodes CASSVGRQGRQPQHF.

This chain joins TRBV30 and TRBJ1-3, with TRBD1 as a possible D gene (5 bases). The CDR3 has 15 residues. V gave up 3 bases and J gave up 2 bases, with 14 bases separating them. Germline V CDR1 and CDR2: GTSNPN, SVGIG (reference sequence). In nucleotides, the CDR3 is TGTGCCTGGAGGGAGGGACGGAACCCTGGAAACACCATATATTTT. This translates into CAWREGRNPGNTIYF. Supplemented by reference TRBV30 and TRBJ1-3, the full variable domain reads SQTIHQWPATLVQPVGSPLSLECTVEGTSNPNLYWYRQAAGRGLQLLFYSVGIGQISSEVPQNLSASRPQDRQFILSSKKLLLSDSGFYLCAWREGRNPGNTIYFGEGSWLTVV.

CDR3 in amino acids: CASGELTGDTEAFF. The CDR3 bases are TGTGCCAGCGGAGAACTAACAGGGGACACTGAAGCTTTCTTT. The genes are TRBV6-5 and TRBJ1-1, with TRBD1 matching 7 bases. The ends lost 8 bases at V and 3 bases at J; junction bases unmatched: 9. Germline V gives CDR1 MNHEY, CDR2 SVGAGI. The CDR3 extends over 14 amino acids.

Concerning this clone: The conserved closing phenylalanine or tryptophan is absent in this CDR3, likely reflecting a read error. The limits of the CDR3 on the DNA are not certain, so only TCRdb's listed CDR3 is given. This rearrangement joins TRBV15 to TRBJ1-1. A total of 13 residues make up the CDR3, ends included. CDR1 and CDR2 (germline): LNHNV, YYDKDF (reference sequence). Here the CDR3 reads CATSRVAESPREV.

About this clone: Other nucleotide sequences from this sample produce the same CDR3. The chain recombines TRBV24-1 with TRBJ2-1, with D unresolved. There are 11 residues in the CDR3. CDR1 and CDR2 from the germline V gene are KGHDR and SFDVKD. Trimming stripped 5 bases from V and 9 bases from J, with 7 bases between. Here the CDR3 DNA reads TGTGCCACCAGTGGTTACGGTGAGCAGTTCTTC. Amino acid sequence: CATSGYGEQFF.

This chain links TRBV18 with TRBJ2-7; D remains ambiguous. CDR1 and CDR2 (germline): KGHSH, LQKENI. The CDR3 is 13 residues long. Trimming stripped 5 bases from V and 2 bases from J, with 10 bases between. CDR3 DNA: TGTGCCAGCTCAGAGGCAGACCCCTACGAGCAGTACTTC. Its protein is CASSEADPYEQYF. The entire variable domain, with the rest obtained from reference TRBV18 and TRBJ2-7, is as follows: NAGVMQNPRHLVRRRGQEARLRCSPMKGHSHVYWYRQLPEEGLKFMVYLQKENIIDESGMPKERFSAEFPKEGPSILRIQQVVRGDSAAYFCASSEADPYEQYFGPGTRLTVT.

The CDR3: CASSPRRRGAAGANVLTF. CDR3 bases: TGTGCCAGCAGTCCCCGGCGGAGGGGCGCGGCTGGGGCCAACGTCCTGACTTTC. V is TRBV28 and J is TRBJ2-6, with D perhaps matching TRBD2 (6 bases). The length of the CDR3 is 18 residues. CDR1 and CDR2 (germline): MDHEN, SYDVKM. Trimming took 5 bases from V and 2 from J, leaving 19 bases between them.

This chain uses TRBV10-3 with TRBJ2-1; the D gene is possibly TRBD2 (5 bases). Germline-derived CDR1 and CDR2 are ENHRY and SYGVKD. Trimming took 7 bases from V and 6 from J, leaving 19 bases between them. This CDR3 is built from 15 residues. In nucleotides, the CDR3 is TGTGCCATCACGGCGGACTCTAGCCCGGGCAATGAGCAGTTCTTC. Translated: CAITADSSPGNEQFF.

The table lists this clone with a count of one. The CDR3: CASTEIAGGASDIQYF. The CDR3 DNA sequence: TGCGCCAGCACCGAAATAGCAGGGGGCGCGTCTGACATTCAGTACTTC. V gene TRBV4-1 combines with J gene TRBJ2-4; 8 nucleotides match TRBD1. The CDR3 consists of 16 residues. The germline V gene has CDR1 MGHRA and CDR2 YSYEKL. V lost 7 bases, J lost 8 bases, and 16 bases stayed unmatched.

The chain links TRBV5-1 to TRBJ2-7; 9 nucleotides agree with TRBD1. The trim removed 0 bases at V and 2 bases at J, leaving 3 bases unmatched. The germline gives CDR1 SGHRS, CDR2 YFSETQ. This CDR3 comprises 15 residues. CDR3: CASSLARQGAYEQYF. In nucleotides, the CDR3 is TGCGCCAGCAGCTTGGCCCGACAGGGGGCCTACGAGCAGTACTTC.

This chain links TRBV4-3 with TRBJ2-7; 8 nucleotides line up with TRBD1. This CDR3 spans 15 amino acids. J lost 4 bases, V lost 2 bases, and 7 bases had no gene match. The germline V gene encodes CDR1 LGHNA and CDR2 YSLEER. The CDR3 DNA sequence: TGCGCCAGCAGCCAAACTCCAGGGGGCACGTACGAGCAGTACTTC. The encoded protein is CASSQTPGGTYEQYF.

Details on this clone: Other DNA sequences in this sample translate to the same CDR3. The genes are TRBV18 and TRBJ2-3; TRBD2 matches 14 bases. Germline CDR1 is KGHSH and CDR2 is LQKENI. V dropped 0 bases and J dropped 5; count of bases not matched to a gene: 1. The CDR3 sequence is 16 residues long. DNA for the CDR3: TGTGCCAGCTCACCACCTGGACTAGCGGGAGGAGATACGCAGTATTTT. It is translated as CASSPPGLAGGDTQYF. The complete variable domain, with remaining parts taken from reference TRBV18 and TRBJ2-3, reads NAGVMQNPRHLVRRRGQEARLRCSPMKGHSHVYWYRQLPEEGLKFMVYLQKENIIDESGMPKERFSAEFPKEGPSILRIQQVVRGDSAAYFCASSPPGLAGGDTQYFGPGTRLTVL.

V is TRBV9 and J is TRBJ2-7; possible D gene TRBD1, 5 bases. V gave up 3 bases and J gave up 0 bases, with 7 bases separating them. This CDR3 spans 13 amino acids. Germline-derived CDR1 and CDR2 are SGDLS and YYNGEE. The CDR3 is CASSEDNSYEQYF. Written as DNA, the CDR3 is TGTGCCAGCAGCGAGGACAACTCCTACGAGCAGTACTTC.

The rearrangement links TRBV29-1 to TRBJ2-5; 7 bases are shared with TRBD2. Germline CDR1 reads SQVTM; CDR2 reads ANQGSEA. Trimming took 1 base from V and 7 from J; bases not matched to a gene: 30. This CDR3 region has 21 residues. The CDR3 loop is CSVEGGRGRPNTDLPDGTQYF. The CDR3 nucleotides read TGCAGCGTTGAAGGAGGGAGGGGACGACCAAACACAGACCTCCCGGACGGGACCCAGTACTTC. Full variable domain (rest looked up from reference TRBV29-1 and TRBJ2-5): SAVISQKPSRDICQRGTSLTIQCQVDSQVTMMFWYRQQPGQSLTLIATANQGSEATYESGFVIDKFPISRPNLTFSTLTVSNMSPEDSSIYLCSVEGGRGRPNTDLPDGTQYFGPGTRLLVL.

This chain joins TRBV7-2 and TRBJ2-7; maybe TRBD1 (6 bases). Per the germline V gene, CDR1 is SGHTA and CDR2 is FQGNSA. Trimming left V 3 bases short and J 2 bases short, with 11 bases between. The length of the CDR3 is 14 residues. As DNA, the CDR3 is TGTGCCAGCAGCTTTACAGGGCCCCCCTACGAGCAGTACTTC. Residues: CASSFTGPPYEQYF.

The chain has TRBV19 and TRBJ1-4; perhaps TRBD1 as D (5 bases). The CDR3 length is 15 residues. The V end lost 5 bases, the J end lost 3 bases, and 13 bases lay between the germline ends. From germline, CDR1 is LNHDA and CDR2 SQIVND (reference sequence). DNA for the CDR3: TGTGCCAGTAGTCACCGACAGACAGCTAATGAAAAACTGTTTTTT. Amino acid sequence: CASSHRQTANEKLFF.

The chain links TRBV28 to TRBJ2-7; 8 bases are shared with TRBD2. The CDR3 covers 16 residues. CDR1 and CDR2 from the germline V gene are MDHEN and SYDVKM. With V trimmed by 6 bases and J by 0 bases, 10 bases remained unmatched. This CDR3 reads CASRASGRLFSYEQYF. For the CDR3, the DNA is TGTGCCAGCAGAGCCAGCGGGAGATTATTCTCCTACGAGCAGTACTTC. The whole variable domain, filled in from reference TRBV28 and TRBJ2-7, reads DVKVTQSSRYLVKRTGEKVFLECVQDMDHENMFWYRQDPGLGLRLIYFSYDVKMKEKGDIPEGYSVSREKKERFSLILESASTNQTSMYLCASRASGRLFSYEQYFGPGTRLTVT.

The genes are TRBV10-3 and TRBJ1-2, with no clear D. CDR3 size: 14 residues. Germline V lookup: CDR1 ENHRY, CDR2 SYGVKD. The V and J ends lost 0 bases and 7 bases respectively, with 12 bases between them. The DNA for the CDR3 is TGTGCCATCAGTGAGTCGTACAGTTCTGGTGGCTACACCTTC. It is translated as CAISESYSSGGYTF.

This clone was detected once. V is TRBV29-1 and J is TRBJ2-4; D remains unclear. Germline CDR1 SQVTM, CDR2 ANQGSEA. Trimming pared 4 bases from V and 5 bases from J, leaving 15 bases between. The length of the CDR3 is 14 residues. The CDR3 spells CSVAPPPAENIQYF. CDR3 DNA sequence: TGCAGCGTTGCGCCCCCACCTGCGGAAAACATTCAGTACTTC.

The rearrangement links TRBV2 to TRBJ2-2; 10 nucleotides align to TRBD2. The CDR3 has 16 amino acids. Germline CDR1 SNHLY, CDR2 FYNNEI. V gave up 6 bases and J gave up 0 bases; unmatched junction bases: 4. In nucleotides, the CDR3 is TGTGCCAGCAGCCTTAGCGGGAGGTCGAACACCGGGGAGCTGTTTTTT. This gives the protein CASSLSGRSNTGELFF.

V is TRBV10-3 and J is TRBJ2-5, with a possible D match to TRBD1 (6 bases). This CDR3 has 15 residues. V was cut by 3 bases and J by 1 base, with 12 bases left in between. Germline V gene data show CDR1 as ENHRY and CDR2 as SYGVKD. Here the CDR3 reads CAISDATGSQETQYF. The CDR3 nucleotides read TGTGCCATCAGTGACGCCACAGGGTCCCAAGAGACCCAGTACTTC.

The V call is TRBV19, the J call TRBJ2-7; a possible D gene is TRBD1 (5 bases). The CDR3 covers 14 residues. The ends were cut back, 3 bases at V and 3 bases at J, with 12 bases in the middle. Per the germline V gene, CDR1 is LNHDA and CDR2 is SQIVND (reference sequence). CDR3: CASSIGQGVYEQYF. The CDR3, as DNA: TGTGCCAGTAGTATTGGGCAGGGTGTCTACGAGCAGTACTTC.